The rows below give T cell receptor beta chains drawn from one sample of a study of cytomegalovirus exposure and HLA in healthy donors. TCRdb's copy holds only in-frame clones and misses some; the assay was immunoSEQ multiplex PCR. Of approximately 130,000 clones listed, 81% are singletons. Sequencing used PBMCs. The receptors were sampled from a woman in her thirties or forties in good health and CMV-seropositive. Each CDR3 is given with its conserved first and last residue. A D gene is named only where the DNA matches it firmly. Not every row has a clone size; where given, it reads once, few, many or a size class.

V gene,clone size,J gene,D gene,CDR3 protein,CDR3 DNA
TRBV6-1,.,TRBJ2-3,TRBD2,CASSLGLAGLDTQYF,TGTGCCAGCAGTTTGGGACTAGCGGGATTGGATACGCAGTATTTT
TRBV5-1,.,TRBJ2-3,.,CASSPNYRSTDTQYF,TGCGCCAGCAGCCCCAACTACAGGAGCACAGATACGCAGTATTTT
TRBV5-6,.,TRBJ1-2,.,CASSLDREGRRKGYTF,TGTGCCAGCAGTTTGGATAGGGAGGGGCGGAGGAAGGGCTACACCTTC
TRBV4-2,.,TRBJ1-3,.,CASTSHDDRFSGNTIYF,TGTGCCAGCACCTCCCACGACGACAGATTCTCTGGAAACACCATATATTTT
TRBV2,.,TRBJ2-3,.,CASSEFGLAVDTQYF,TGTGCCAGCAGTGAATTCGGGTTAGCCGTCGATACGCAGTATTTT
TRBV29-1,.,TRBJ1-1,.,CSATENTEAFF,TGCAGTGCGACAGAGAACACTGAAGCTTTCTTT
TRBV6-5,few,TRBJ2-1,.,CASRRGTLREQFF,TGTGCCAGCAGGAGGGGGACCTTACGCGAGCAGTTCTTC
TRBV19,.,TRBJ1-2,.,CASSTRGGAENYGYTF,TGTGCCAGTAGCACCCGAGGGGGGGCGGAAAACTATGGCTACACCTTC
TRBV30,.,TRBJ2-1,.,CASTRVGGYNEQFF,TGTGCCTCCACCCGTGTAGGGGGCTACAATGAGCAGTTCTTC
TRBV28,.,TRBJ1-1,TRBD1,CASSPAGQGVEKAFF,TGTGCCAGCAGTCCAGCGGGACAGGGTGTGGAAAAAGCTTTCTTT
TRBV18,once,TRBJ2-7,.,CASSPWTSLEQYF,TGTGCCAGCTCACCATGGACATCTCTCGAGCAGTACTTC
TRBV13,.,TRBJ2-7,.,CASSLGRRVYEQYF,TGTGCCAGCAGCTTAGGCCGGAGGGTCTACGAGCAGTACTTC
TRBV7-2,.,TRBJ2-4,.,CASSVGGNLNIQYF,TGTGCCAGCAGCGTCGGCGGGAACTTAAACATTCAGTACTTC
TRBV7-2,once,TRBJ1-1,TRBD1,CASERGPETEAFF,TGTGCCAGCGAAAGGGGGCCGGAGACTGAAGCTTTCTTT
TRBV27,.,TRBJ1-5,.,CASRRTVNQPQHF,TGTGCCAGCAGAAGAACAGTCAATCAGCCCCAGCATTTT
TRBV10-3,.,TRBJ2-5,.,CAISSGESREQYF,TGTGCCATCAGCTCGGGAGAATCGAGGGAGCAGTACTTC
TRBV23-1,.,TRBJ2-7,TRBD2,CASSQSPTSGSSYEQYF,TGCGCCAGCAGTCAATCGCCGACTAGCGGGAGCTCCTACGAGCAGTACTTC
TRBV19,.,TRBJ2-5,.,CASSMVGPQETQYF,TGTGCCAGTAGTATGGTTGGGCCCCAAGAGACCCAGTACTTC
TRBV2,.,TRBJ2-3,.,CASTGDYTQYF,TGTGCCAGCACTGGGGACTATACGCAGTATTTT
TRBV11-3,.,TRBJ2-7,TRBD2,CASSRTSGSYEQYF,TGTGCCAGCAGCCGGACTAGCGGGAGCTACGAGCAGTACTTC
TRBV6-6,.,TRBJ1-5,TRBD1,CASSYSTGPNQPQHF,TGTGCCAGCAGTTACTCGACAGGGCCTAATCAGCCCCAGCATTTT
TRBV11-2,.,TRBJ2-5,TRBD2,CASRYPGRGVGETQYF,TGTGCCAGCAGATACCCAGGGCGGGGGGTAGGGGAGACCCAGTACTTC
TRBV7-2,once,TRBJ2-3,TRBD2,CASSPYQFSGMTQYF,TGTGCCAGCAGCCCCTACCAATTTAGCGGGATGACGCAGTATTTT
TRBV19,.,TRBJ2-7,.,CASKAGGGYEQYF,TGTGCCAGCAAAGCAGGGGGAGGCTACGAGCAGTACTTC
TRBV5-4,few,TRBJ1-5,TRBD1,CASGLRTGTAYQPQHF,TGTGCCAGCGGCTTACGCACCGGGACAGCTTATCAGCCCCAGCATTTT
TRBV2,.,TRBJ1-1,.,CASSVQGQMNTEAFF,TGTGCCAGCAGTGTGCAGGGTCAGATGAACACTGAAGCTTTCTTT
TRBV7-9,once,TRBJ2-2,TRBD1,CASSRGTVNTGELFF,TGTGCCAGCAGCCGAGGGACAGTGAACACCGGGGAGCTGTTTTTT
TRBV6-6,.,TRBJ1-2,.,CASRKGGNGFGGYTF,TGTGCCAGCAGGAAAGGGGGAAACGGGTTCGGTGGCTACACCTTC
TRBV14,.,TRBJ2-7,TRBD1,CASSPGQGYEQYF,TGTGCCAGCAGCCCGGGACAGGGGTACGAGCAGTACTTC
TRBV9,.,TRBJ1-2,.,CASSATHLVSSGYTF,TGTGCCAGCAGCGCAACTCACCTCGTCTCTTCAGGCTACACCTTC
TRBV15,.,TRBJ2-7,TRBD1,CATSREDRGTYEQYF,TGTGCCACCAGCAGGGAAGACAGGGGCACCTACGAGCAGTACTTC
TRBV30,.,TRBJ2-6,.,CAFRDTSSGANVLTF,TGTGCCTTCCGGGACACTAGCTCTGGGGCCAACGTCCTGACTTTC
TRBV11-1,.,TRBJ2-5,TRBD1,CASSLQGDGETQYF,TGTGCCAGCAGCTTACAGGGGGATGGGGAGACCCAGTACTTC
TRBV28,.,TRBJ2-7,TRBD2,CASSLTSTASGRYEQYF,TGTGCCAGCAGTTTAACTTCTACGGCTAGCGGGAGGTACGAGCAGTACTTC
TRBV6-7,.,TRBJ2-1,.,CASSYPIGGNSYNEQFF,TGTGCCAGCAGTTACCCTATTGGGGGGAACTCCTACAATGAGCAGTTCTTC
TRBV14,.,TRBJ2-7,TRBD1,CASSQRPGQGVDEQYF,TGTGCCAGCAGCCAAAGACCGGGACAGGGGGTCGACGAGCAGTACTTC
TRBV2,.,TRBJ1-5,.,CASSAGGISNQPQHF,TGTGCCAGCAGTGCGGGTGGAATCAGCAATCAGCCCCAGCATTTT
TRBV29-1,few,TRBJ2-7,TRBD1,CSVRGTGEQYF,TGCAGCGTACGCGGGACAGGAGAGCAGTACTTC
TRBV11-2,.,TRBJ2-3,TRBD2,CASSSGTSASTDTQYF,TGTGCCAGCAGCTCCGGGACTAGCGCTAGCACAGATACGCAGTATTTT
TRBV28,.,TRBJ2-7,TRBD1,CASSYNQGASEQYF,TGTGCCAGCAGTTATAATCAGGGGGCGTCGGAGCAGTACTTC
TRBV10-2,.,TRBJ1-2,TRBD1,CASIPGQALDYGYTF,TGCGCCAGCATTCCGGGACAGGCTCTAGACTATGGCTACACCTTC
TRBV6-4,.,TRBJ2-1,TRBD1,CASSDSWDRSNEQFF,TGTGCCAGCAGTGACTCGTGGGACAGGTCCAATGAGCAGTTCTTC
TRBV4-3,.,TRBJ2-6,.,CASSQQGSGANVLTF,TGCGCCAGCAGCCAACAGGGGTCTGGGGCCAACGTCCTGACTTTC
TRBV11-1,.,TRBJ2-7,.,CASSLRRVNYEQYF,TGTGCCAGCAGCTTGCGGAGGGTTAACTACGAGCAGTACTTC
TRBV4-2,.,TRBJ1-2,TRBD1,CASSQEGTGDYGYTF,TGTGCCAGCAGCCAAGAAGGGACAGGGGACTATGGCTACACCTTC
TRBV4-1,.,TRBJ1-5,.,CASSQDPMADYSNQPQHF,TGCGCCAGCAGCCAAGATCCGATGGCAGATTATAGCAATCAGCCCCAGCATTTT
TRBV6-6,.,TRBJ1-5,TRBD1,CASSHRDRLDQPQHF,TGTGCCAGCAGTCACCGGGACAGGTTAGATCAGCCCCAGCATTTT
TRBV27,.,TRBJ1-2,.,CASRSGHGNYGYTF,TGTGCCAGCAGGTCTGGGCACGGTAACTATGGCTACACCTTC